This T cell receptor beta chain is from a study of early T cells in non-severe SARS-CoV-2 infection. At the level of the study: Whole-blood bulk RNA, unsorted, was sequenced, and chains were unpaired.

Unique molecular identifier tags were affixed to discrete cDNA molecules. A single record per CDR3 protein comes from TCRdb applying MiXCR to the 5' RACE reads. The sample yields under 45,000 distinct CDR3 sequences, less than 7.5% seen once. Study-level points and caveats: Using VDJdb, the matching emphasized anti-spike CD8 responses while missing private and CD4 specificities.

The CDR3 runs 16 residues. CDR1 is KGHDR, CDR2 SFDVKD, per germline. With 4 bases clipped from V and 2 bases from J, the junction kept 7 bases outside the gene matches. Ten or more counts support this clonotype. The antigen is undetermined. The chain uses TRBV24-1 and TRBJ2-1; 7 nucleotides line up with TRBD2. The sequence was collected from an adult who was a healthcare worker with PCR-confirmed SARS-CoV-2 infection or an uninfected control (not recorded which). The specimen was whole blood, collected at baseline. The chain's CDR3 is CATSDPSGTAYNEQFF. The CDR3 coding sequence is TGTGCCACCAGTGACCCGAGCGGGACTGCCTACAATGAGCAGTTCTTC.